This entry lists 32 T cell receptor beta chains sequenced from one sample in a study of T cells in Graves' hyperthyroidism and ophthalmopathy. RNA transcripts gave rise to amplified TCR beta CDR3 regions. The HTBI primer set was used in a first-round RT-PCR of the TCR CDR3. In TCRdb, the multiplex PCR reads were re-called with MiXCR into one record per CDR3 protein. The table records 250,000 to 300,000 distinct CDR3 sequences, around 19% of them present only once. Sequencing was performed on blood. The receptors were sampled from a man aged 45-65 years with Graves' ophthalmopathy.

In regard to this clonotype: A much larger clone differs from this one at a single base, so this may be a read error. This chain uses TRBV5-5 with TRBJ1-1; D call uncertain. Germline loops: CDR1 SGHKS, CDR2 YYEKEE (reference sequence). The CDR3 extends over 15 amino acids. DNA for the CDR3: TGTGCCGGCAGCTTGAGGTCGCGTCTGAACACTGAAGCTTTCTTT. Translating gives CAGSLRSRLNTEAFF.

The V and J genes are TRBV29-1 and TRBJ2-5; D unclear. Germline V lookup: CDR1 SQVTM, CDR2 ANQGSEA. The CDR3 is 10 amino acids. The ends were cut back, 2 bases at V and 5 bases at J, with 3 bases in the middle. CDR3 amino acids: CSVESETQYF. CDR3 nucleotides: TGCAGCGTTGAATCGGAGACCCAGTACTTC.

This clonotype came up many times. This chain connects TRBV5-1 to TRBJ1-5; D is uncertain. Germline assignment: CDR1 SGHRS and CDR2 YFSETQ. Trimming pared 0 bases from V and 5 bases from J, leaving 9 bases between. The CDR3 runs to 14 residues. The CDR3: CASSLGSRDQPQHF. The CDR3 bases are TGCGCCAGCAGCTTGGGGAGCAGAGATCAGCCCCAGCATTTT.

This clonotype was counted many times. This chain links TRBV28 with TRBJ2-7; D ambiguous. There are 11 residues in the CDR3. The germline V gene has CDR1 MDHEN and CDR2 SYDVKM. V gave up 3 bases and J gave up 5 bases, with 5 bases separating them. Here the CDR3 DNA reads TGTGCCAGCAGTTTTGAAAACGAGCAGTACTTC. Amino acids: CASSFENEQYF.

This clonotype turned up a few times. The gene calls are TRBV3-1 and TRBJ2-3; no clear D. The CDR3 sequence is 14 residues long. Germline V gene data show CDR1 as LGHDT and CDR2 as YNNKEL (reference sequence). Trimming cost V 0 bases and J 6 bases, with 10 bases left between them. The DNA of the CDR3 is TGTGCCAGCAGCCAAGATGAAGGCAGGGATACGCAGTATTTT. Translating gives CASSQDEGRDTQYF.

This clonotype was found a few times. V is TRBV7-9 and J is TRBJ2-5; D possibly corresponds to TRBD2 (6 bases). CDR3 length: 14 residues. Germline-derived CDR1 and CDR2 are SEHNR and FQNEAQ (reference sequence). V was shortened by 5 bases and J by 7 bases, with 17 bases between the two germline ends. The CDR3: CASSPGTSLGTQYF. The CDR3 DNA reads TGTGCCAGCAGCCCCGGGACTTCCCTGGGGACCCAGTACTTC.

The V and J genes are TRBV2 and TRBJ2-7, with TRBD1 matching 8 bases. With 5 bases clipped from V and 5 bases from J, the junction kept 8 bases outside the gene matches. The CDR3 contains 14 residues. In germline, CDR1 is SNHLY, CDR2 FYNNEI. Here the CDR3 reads CASSPGGPLDEQYF. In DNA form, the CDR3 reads TGTGCCAGCAGTCCAGGGGGCCCCCTAGACGAGCAGTACTTC.

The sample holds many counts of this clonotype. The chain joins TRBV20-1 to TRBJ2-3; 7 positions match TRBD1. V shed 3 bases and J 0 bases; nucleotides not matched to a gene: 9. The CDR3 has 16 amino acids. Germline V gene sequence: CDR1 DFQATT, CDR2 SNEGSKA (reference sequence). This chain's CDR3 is CSARGTGTASTDTQYF. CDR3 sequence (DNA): TGCAGTGCTAGGGGAACCGGGACAGCGAGCACAGATACGCAGTATTTT.

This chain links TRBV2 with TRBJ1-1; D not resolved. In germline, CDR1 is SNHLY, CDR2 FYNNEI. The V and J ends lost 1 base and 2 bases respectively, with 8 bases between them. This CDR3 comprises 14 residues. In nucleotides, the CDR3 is TGTGCCAGCAGTGAAGTTAGCATAAACACTGAAGCTTTCTTT. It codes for CASSEVSINTEAFF.

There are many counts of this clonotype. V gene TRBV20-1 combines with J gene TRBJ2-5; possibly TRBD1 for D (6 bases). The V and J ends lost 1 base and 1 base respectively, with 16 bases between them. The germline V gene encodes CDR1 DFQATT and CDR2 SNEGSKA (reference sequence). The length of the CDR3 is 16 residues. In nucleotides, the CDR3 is TGCAGTGCTAGAGCCCCGCGGCAGGGGATCCAAGAGACCCAGTACTTC. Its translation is CSARAPRQGIQETQYF.

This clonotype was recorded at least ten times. The DNA for the CDR3 is TGTGCCTGGAGTGTACGACTTGACACCGGGGAGCTGTTTTTT. It encodes CAWSVRLDTGELFF. This chain uses TRBV30 with TRBJ2-2; D unresolved. CDR3 size: 14 residues. Germline CDR1 and CDR2: GTSNPN and SVGIG (reference sequence). V lost 0 bases and J lost 3, with 8 bases in between.

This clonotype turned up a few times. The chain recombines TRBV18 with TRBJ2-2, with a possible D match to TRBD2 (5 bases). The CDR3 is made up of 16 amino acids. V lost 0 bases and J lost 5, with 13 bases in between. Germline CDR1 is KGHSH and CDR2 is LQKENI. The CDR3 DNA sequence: TGTGCCAGCTCACCACCGTCGTTAGGAGGTACCGGGGAGCTGTTTTTT. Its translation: CASSPPSLGGTGELFF.

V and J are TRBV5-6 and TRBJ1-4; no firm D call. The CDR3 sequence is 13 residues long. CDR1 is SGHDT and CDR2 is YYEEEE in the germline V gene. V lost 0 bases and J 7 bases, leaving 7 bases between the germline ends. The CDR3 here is CASSLVTAEKLFF. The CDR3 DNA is TGTGCCAGCAGCTTGGTAACAGCTGAAAAACTGTTTTTT.

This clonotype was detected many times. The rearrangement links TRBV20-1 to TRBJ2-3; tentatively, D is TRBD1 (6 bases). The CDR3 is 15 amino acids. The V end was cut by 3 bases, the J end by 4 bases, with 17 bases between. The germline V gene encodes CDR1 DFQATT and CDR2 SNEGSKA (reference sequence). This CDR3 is CSASPEGTTADTQYF. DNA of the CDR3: TGCAGTGCTAGTCCTGAGGGGACAACAGCAGATACGCAGTATTTT.

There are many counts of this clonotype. CDR3 residues: CASSNFGTSGSYEQYF. The CDR3 region has the DNA TGTGCCAGCAGCAACTTTGGGACTAGCGGCTCCTACGAGCAGTACTTC. The chain combines TRBV12-3 or TRBV12-4 with TRBJ2-7; 11 bases agree with TRBD2. Trimming at V came to 6 bases and at J to 0 bases, leaving 7 bases not matched to a gene. The CDR3 has 16 residues.

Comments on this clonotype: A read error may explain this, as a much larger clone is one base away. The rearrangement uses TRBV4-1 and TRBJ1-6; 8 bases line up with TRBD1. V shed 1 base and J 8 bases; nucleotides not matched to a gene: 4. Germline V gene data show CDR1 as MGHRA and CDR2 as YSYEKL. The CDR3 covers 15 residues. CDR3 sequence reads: CASSQGVTGDSPLHF. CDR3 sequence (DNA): TGCGCCAGCAGCCAAGGGGTGACAGGGGATTCACCCCTCCACTTT.

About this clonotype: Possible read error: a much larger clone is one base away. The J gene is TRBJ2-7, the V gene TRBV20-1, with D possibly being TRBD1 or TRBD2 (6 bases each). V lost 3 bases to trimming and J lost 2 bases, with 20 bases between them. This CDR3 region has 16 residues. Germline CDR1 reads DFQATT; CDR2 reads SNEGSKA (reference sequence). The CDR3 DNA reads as TGCAGTGCTAGGTCGGGGGCTGAATTGAGCCCCTACGAGCAGTACTTC. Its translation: CSARSGAELSPYEQYF.

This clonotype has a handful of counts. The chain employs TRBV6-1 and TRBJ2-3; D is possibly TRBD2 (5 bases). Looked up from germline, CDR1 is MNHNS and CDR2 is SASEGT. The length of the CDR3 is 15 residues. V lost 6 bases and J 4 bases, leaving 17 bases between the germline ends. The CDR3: CASSQSGMAADTQYF. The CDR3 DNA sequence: TGTGCCAGCAGCCAAAGCGGAATGGCCGCAGATACGCAGTATTTT.

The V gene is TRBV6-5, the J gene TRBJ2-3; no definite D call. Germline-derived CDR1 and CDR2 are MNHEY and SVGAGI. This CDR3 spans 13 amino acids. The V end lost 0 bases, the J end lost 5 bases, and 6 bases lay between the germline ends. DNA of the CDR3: TGTGCCAGCAGTTACTCGTGGGGAGATACGCAGTATTTT. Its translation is CASSYSWGDTQYF.

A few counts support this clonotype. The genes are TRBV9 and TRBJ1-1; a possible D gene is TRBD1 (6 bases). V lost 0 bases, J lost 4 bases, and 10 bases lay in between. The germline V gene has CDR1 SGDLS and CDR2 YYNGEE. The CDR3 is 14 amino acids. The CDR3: CASSVGGLGTEAFF. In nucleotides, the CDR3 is TGTGCCAGCAGCGTAGGGGGGCTGGGCACTGAAGCTTTCTTT.

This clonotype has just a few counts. The CDR3 loop is CASSQQPASYQETQYF. DNA for the CDR3: TGTGCCAGCAGCCAACAGCCAGCGTCGTACCAAGAGACCCAGTACTTC. The chain uses TRBV7-3 and TRBJ2-5; D gene ambiguous. CDR1 and CDR2 from the germline V gene are SGHTA and FQGTGA. With 5 bases removed from V and 0 bases from J, the gap between germline ends came to 16 bases. This CDR3 has 16 amino acids.

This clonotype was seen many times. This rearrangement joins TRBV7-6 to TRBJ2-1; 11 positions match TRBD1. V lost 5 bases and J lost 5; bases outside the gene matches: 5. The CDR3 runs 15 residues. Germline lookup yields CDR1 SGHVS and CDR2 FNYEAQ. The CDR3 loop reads CASSSRDRGNNEQFF. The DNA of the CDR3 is TGTGCCAGCAGCAGCCGGGACAGGGGGAACAATGAGCAGTTCTTC.

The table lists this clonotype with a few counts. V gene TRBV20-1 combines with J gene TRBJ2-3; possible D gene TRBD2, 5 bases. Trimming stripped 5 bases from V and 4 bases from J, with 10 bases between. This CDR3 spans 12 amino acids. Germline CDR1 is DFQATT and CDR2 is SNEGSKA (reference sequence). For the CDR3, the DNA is TGCAGTGCTCAAAGAGGGTCAGATACGCAGTATTTT. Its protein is CSAQRGSDTQYF.

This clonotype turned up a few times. The CDR3 nucleotides are TGTGCCAGCAGTATCATGGCGAATCAGCCCCAGCATTTT. It codes for CASSIMANQPQHF. The chain employs TRBV12-3 or TRBV12-4 and TRBJ1-5; D call uncertain. The CDR3 consists of 13 residues. V dropped 5 bases and J dropped 4 bases, with 9 bases sitting between them.

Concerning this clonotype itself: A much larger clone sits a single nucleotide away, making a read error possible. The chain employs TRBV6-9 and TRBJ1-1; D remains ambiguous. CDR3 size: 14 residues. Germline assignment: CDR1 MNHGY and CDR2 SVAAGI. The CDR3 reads CASCYEGFDTEAFF. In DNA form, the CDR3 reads TGTGCCAGCTGTTACGAGGGTTTCGACACTGAAGCTTTCTTT.

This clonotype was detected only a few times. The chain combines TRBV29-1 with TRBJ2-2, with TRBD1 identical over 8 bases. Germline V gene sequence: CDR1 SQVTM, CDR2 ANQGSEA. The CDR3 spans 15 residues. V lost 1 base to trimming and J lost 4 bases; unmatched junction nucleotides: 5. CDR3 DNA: TGCAGCGTTGAAGTCCAGGGGGCCTTCACCGGGGAGCTGTTTTTT. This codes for CSVEVQGAFTGELFF.

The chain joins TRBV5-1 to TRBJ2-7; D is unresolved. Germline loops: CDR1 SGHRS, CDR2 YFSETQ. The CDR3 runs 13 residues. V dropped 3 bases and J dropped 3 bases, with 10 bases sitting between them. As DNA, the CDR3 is TGCGCCAGCAGCTCCTCGACGGGCTACGAGCAGTACTTC. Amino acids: CASSSSTGYEQYF.

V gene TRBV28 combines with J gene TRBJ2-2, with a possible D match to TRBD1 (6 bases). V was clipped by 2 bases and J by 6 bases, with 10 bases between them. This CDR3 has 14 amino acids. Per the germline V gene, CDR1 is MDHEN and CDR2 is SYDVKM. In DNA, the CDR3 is TGTGCCAGCAGTTTAGGGGGCCGGGCCGGGGAGCTGTTTTTT. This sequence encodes CASSLGGRAGELFF.

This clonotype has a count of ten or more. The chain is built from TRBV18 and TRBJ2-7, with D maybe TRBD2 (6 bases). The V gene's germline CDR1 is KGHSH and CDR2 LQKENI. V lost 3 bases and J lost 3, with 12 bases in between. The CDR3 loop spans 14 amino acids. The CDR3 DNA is TGTGCCAGCTCACCCCCGGGACTTAACTACGAGCAGTACTTC. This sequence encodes CASSPPGLNYEQYF.

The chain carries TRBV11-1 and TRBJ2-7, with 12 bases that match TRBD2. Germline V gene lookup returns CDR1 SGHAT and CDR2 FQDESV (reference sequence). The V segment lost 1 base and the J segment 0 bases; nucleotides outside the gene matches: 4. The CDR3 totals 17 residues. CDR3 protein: CASSLVRTSGISYEQYF. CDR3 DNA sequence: TGTGCCAGCAGCTTAGTGCGGACTAGCGGGATCTCCTACGAGCAGTACTTC.

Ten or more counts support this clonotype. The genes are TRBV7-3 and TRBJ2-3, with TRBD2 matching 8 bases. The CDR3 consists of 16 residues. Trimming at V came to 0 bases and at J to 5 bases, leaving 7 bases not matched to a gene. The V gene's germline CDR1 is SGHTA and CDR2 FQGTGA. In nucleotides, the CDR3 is TGTGCCAGCAGCTTAACCCGGGGACTAGACATAGATACGCAGTATTTT. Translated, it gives CASSLTRGLDIDTQYF.

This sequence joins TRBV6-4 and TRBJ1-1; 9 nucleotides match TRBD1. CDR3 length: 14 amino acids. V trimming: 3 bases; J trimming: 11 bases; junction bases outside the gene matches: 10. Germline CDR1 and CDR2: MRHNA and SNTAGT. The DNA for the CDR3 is TGTGCCAGCAGTGAGGACAGGGGTTCCCAAAGGGCTTTCTTT. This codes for CASSEDRGSQRAFF.